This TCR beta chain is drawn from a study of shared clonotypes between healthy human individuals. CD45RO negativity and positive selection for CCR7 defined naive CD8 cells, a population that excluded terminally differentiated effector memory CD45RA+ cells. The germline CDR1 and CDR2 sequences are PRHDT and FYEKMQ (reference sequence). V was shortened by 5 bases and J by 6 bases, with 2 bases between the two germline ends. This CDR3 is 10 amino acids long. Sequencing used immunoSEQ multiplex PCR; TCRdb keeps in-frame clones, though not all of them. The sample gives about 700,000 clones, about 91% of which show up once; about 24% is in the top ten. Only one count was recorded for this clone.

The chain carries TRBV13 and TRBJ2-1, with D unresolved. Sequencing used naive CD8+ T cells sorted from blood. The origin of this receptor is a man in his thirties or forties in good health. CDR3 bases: TGTGCCAGCAGCCTCAATGAGCAGTTCTTC. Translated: CASSLNEQFF. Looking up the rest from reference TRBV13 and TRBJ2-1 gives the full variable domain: AAGVIQSPRHLIKEKRETATLKCYPIPRHDTVYWYQQGPGQDPQFLISFYEKMQSDKGSIPDRFSAQQFSDYHSELNMSSLELGDSALYFCASSLNEQFFGPGTRLTVL.